What follows are 27 T cell receptor beta chains derived from one specimen sequenced in a study of shared clonotypes between healthy human individuals. Clones were read by immunoSEQ multiplex PCR, and TCRdb kept only the in-frame ones, dropping some. This repertoire shows nearly 750,000 clones, roughly 72% found once; its top ten account for more than 1.5%. The sequenced material came from memory CD4+ T cells sorted from blood. The subset: CD45RA-negative fraction. These receptors were collected from a woman between 25 and 40 years old in good health.

The rearrangement links TRBV2 to TRBJ1-2; weak D call: TRBD1 (5 bases). V was trimmed by 6 bases and J by 5 bases, leaving 16 bases between them. The CDR3 is 14 residues long. The germline gives CDR1 SNHLY, CDR2 FYNNEI. The chain's CDR3 is CASSPVVGVYGYTF. In nucleotides, the CDR3 is TGTGCCAGCAGCCCTGTAGTAGGGGTGTATGGCTACACCTTC.

This clone appeared once. The chain combines TRBV29-1 with TRBJ2-7; 10 bases are a match to TRBD2. The CDR3 consists of 14 residues. The V gene end was trimmed by 4 bases and the J gene end by 2 bases; junction bases not matched to a gene: 5. Germline CDR1 SQVTM, CDR2 ANQGSEA. For the CDR3, the DNA is TGCAGCGTTGGTGCTAGCGGGAGAACCTACGAGCAGTACTTC. The encoded protein is CSVGASGRTYEQYF.

V and J are TRBV7-9 and TRBJ2-2; D is uncertain. Trimming stripped 3 bases from V and 0 bases from J, with 11 bases between. This CDR3 spans 16 amino acids. The germline V gene encodes CDR1 SEHNR and CDR2 FQNEAQ (reference sequence). The CDR3 DNA reads TGTGCCAGCAGCTTGGAAACGGGCGCGAACACCGGGGAGCTGTTTTTT. Translated, it gives CASSLETGANTGELFF.

This clone was seen a single time. Here the CDR3 reads CASSLKAGAGNEQFF. The CDR3 coding sequence is TGTGCCAGCAGTTTAAAAGCGGGAGCTGGAAATGAGCAGTTCTTC. This chain links TRBV27 with TRBJ2-1; TRBD2 aligns across 8 bases. CDR3 size: 15 residues. Per the germline V gene, CDR1 is MNHEY and CDR2 is SMNVEV (reference sequence). Trimming cost V 2 bases and J 7 bases; bases outside gene matches: 7.

The chain links TRBV7-9 to TRBJ1-1; D is unresolved. Germline V lookup: CDR1 SEHNR, CDR2 FQNEAQ (reference sequence). V shed 5 bases and J shed 2 bases, with 6 bases lying between them. This CDR3 contains 12 residues. Written as DNA, the CDR3 is TGTGCCAGCAGCACCCCCAACACTGAAGCTTTCTTT. Its translation: CASSTPNTEAFF.

The V and J genes are TRBV7-9 and TRBJ1-3; D is undetermined. With 1 base removed from V and 2 bases from J, the gap between germline ends came to 9 bases. Germline CDR1 reads SEHNR; CDR2 reads FQNEAQ (reference sequence). CDR3 length: 15 amino acids. Here the CDR3 reads CASSLVTFTGNTIYF. The CDR3 DNA follows: TGTGCCAGCAGCTTAGTGACATTTACTGGAAACACCATATATTTT.

This clone was picked up one time. Other DNA sequences from this sample encode an identical CDR3 as well. The V and J genes are TRBV5-1 and TRBJ2-7; D possibly corresponds to TRBD1 (6 bases). The V end lost 4 bases, the J end lost 2 bases, and 10 bases lay between the germline ends. Germline-derived CDR1 and CDR2 are SGHRS and YFSETQ. This CDR3 is built from 13 residues. DNA for the CDR3: TGCGCCAGCAGCCCCGGGACAACCTACGAGCAGTACTTC. Its protein is CASSPGTTYEQYF.

This chain uses TRBV18 with TRBJ2-5; D ambiguous. This CDR3 region has 12 residues. Looked up from germline, CDR1 is KGHSH and CDR2 is LQKENI. The V and J ends lost 7 bases and 5 bases respectively, with 11 bases between them. CDR3 coding DNA: TGTGCCAGCTTACGAGACGAGGAGACCCAGTACTTC. Its protein product is CASLRDEETQYF.

Concerning this clone: Other nucleotide sequences from this sample produce the same CDR3. The chain couples TRBV28 to TRBJ1-2; D is unclear. The CDR3 loop spans 14 amino acids. The V end lost 3 bases, the J end lost 2 bases, and 10 bases lay between the germline ends. Germline CDR1 is MDHEN and CDR2 is SYDVKM. In nucleotides, the CDR3 is TGTGCCAGCAGTTTGGCCCTACCCAACTATGGCTACACCTTC. It translates to CASSLALPNYGYTF.

This clone was found a few times. This sequence joins TRBV2 and TRBJ2-7, with D unclear. CDR1 SNHLY and CDR2 FYNNEI come from the germline V gene. Trimming cost V 8 bases and J 6 bases, with 17 bases left between them. This CDR3 has 13 residues. CDR3 bases: TGTGCCAGCCTTAAGAACCCGGCCGGCGAGCAGTACTTC. Protein sequence: CASLKNPAGEQYF.

This clone was detected once. The chain uses TRBV15 and TRBJ2-3; D is undetermined. Deletions cut 0 bases from V and 6 bases from J, with 13 bases between. The CDR3 extends over 15 amino acids. From germline, CDR1 is LNHNV and CDR2 YYDKDF (reference sequence). The CDR3 sequence: CATSREHAGFDTQYF. The DNA of the CDR3 is TGTGCCACCAGCAGAGAACACGCCGGTTTTGATACGCAGTATTTT.

This clone was detected many times. Written as DNA, the CDR3 is TGCAGCGTTGAACCGTGGGGCAGAAGCGCCTATGGCTACACCTTC. Its translation is CSVEPWGRSAYGYTF. The chain links TRBV29-1 to TRBJ1-2; a possible D gene is TRBD1 (5 bases). Trimming took off 2 bases at V and 4 bases at J, with 17 bases between the two ends. CDR3 length: 15 amino acids. Germline loops: CDR1 SQVTM, CDR2 ANQGSEA.

The CDR3 DNA is TGCGCCAGCAGTGAGTCAAGGAGGGCCTACAATCAGCCCCAGCATTTT. Translating it yields CASSESRRAYNQPQHF. The chain is built from TRBV10-2 and TRBJ1-5; no definite D call. This CDR3 contains 16 residues. The V gene's germline CDR1 is WSHSY and CDR2 SAAADI. The ends were cut back, 0 bases at V and 3 bases at J, with 12 bases in the middle.

The V and J genes are TRBV7-2 and TRBJ2-1, with 10 bases matching TRBD2. CDR1 is SGHTA and CDR2 is FQGNSA in the germline V gene. This CDR3 comprises 18 residues. V was clipped by 6 bases and J by 2 bases; unmatched bases: 13. For the CDR3, the DNA is TGTGCCAGCAGTTTAATGCCTCTCAGCGGGAGGGCCTACAATGAGCAGTTCTTC. Residues: CASSLMPLSGRAYNEQFF.

With regard to this clone: This could be a read error, since a much larger clone is one nucleotide away. The V gene is TRBV14, the J gene TRBJ2-7; TRBD1 aligns across 11 bases. This CDR3 is built from 14 residues. Germline V gene data show CDR1 as SGHDN and CDR2 as FVKESK. The CDR3 sequence: CASGHWTGGLEQYF. DNA for the CDR3: TGTGCCAGCGGCCATTGGACAGGGGGCCTCGAGCAGTACTTC.

This chain connects TRBV19 to TRBJ2-3; 7 bases align to TRBD2. V shed 1 base and J 7 bases; nucleotides not matched to a gene: 11. CDR1 LNHDA and CDR2 SQIVND come from the germline V gene (reference sequence). There are 16 residues in the CDR3. CDR3 residues: CASSIAHARGINTQYF. CDR3 DNA sequence: TGTGCCAGTAGTATAGCGCACGCGCGGGGGATAAATACGCAGTATTTT.

The chain joins TRBV19 to TRBJ2-1; 7 bases align to TRBD1. The CDR3 consists of 15 residues. V shed 8 bases, J shed 0 bases, and the junction held 7 bases outside the gene matches. Germline V gene data show CDR1 as LNHDA and CDR2 as SQIVND (reference sequence). CDR3 residues: CASQRTGSSYNEQFF. The DNA for the CDR3 is TGTGCCAGTCAGAGGACAGGCAGCTCCTACAATGAGCAGTTCTTC.

The V call is TRBV5-4, the J call TRBJ1-1, with a tentative D call TRBD1 (5 bases). Trimming took off 1 base at V and 3 bases at J, with 13 bases between the two ends. Germline loops: CDR1 SGHNT, CDR2 YYREEE (reference sequence). This CDR3 has 15 residues. The CDR3 is CASSLSGAMDTEAFF. In nucleotides, the CDR3 is TGTGCCAGCAGCTTGTCCGGGGCCATGGACACTGAAGCTTTCTTT.

The chain uses TRBV5-1 and TRBJ2-3; either TRBD1 or TRBD2 may supply D (5 bases each). This CDR3 is built from 18 residues. V lost 4 bases and J 4 bases, leaving 25 bases between the germline ends. Looked up from germline, CDR1 is SGHRS and CDR2 is YFSETQ. The CDR3 reads CASSPVPGRRPFADTQYF. The DNA for the CDR3 is TGCGCCAGCAGCCCAGTCCCGGGACGGAGACCTTTTGCAGATACGCAGTATTTT.

The chain recombines TRBV7-2 with TRBJ2-5; the match to TRBD2 covers 9 bases. CDR1 and CDR2 from the germline V gene are SGHTA and FQGNSA. This CDR3 has 19 residues. V lost 1 base to trimming and J lost 5 bases; unmatched junction nucleotides: 17. CDR3 sequence reads: CASSLGFVAGVSNPETQYF. The CDR3 coding sequence is TGTGCCAGCAGCTTAGGTTTCGTAGCGGGAGTATCGAATCCGGAGACCCAGTACTTC.

The chain carries TRBV19 and TRBJ2-3; D is unclear. The CDR3 is made up of 16 amino acids. V was trimmed by 5 bases and J by 4 bases, leaving 19 bases between them. Germline CDR1 LNHDA, CDR2 SQIVND (reference sequence). CDR3 DNA sequence: TGTGCCAGTAGTTCATTAGGGTCCCCCTCCGCAGATACGCAGTATTTT. This sequence encodes CASSSLGSPSADTQYF.

The V and J genes are TRBV7-2 and TRBJ1-1; a possible D gene is TRBD1 (5 bases). CDR3 length: 16 residues. The V gene lost 6 bases and the J gene lost 1 base, with 18 bases spanning the gap. Per the germline V gene, CDR1 is SGHTA and CDR2 is FQGNSA. The CDR3 reads CASRTDSLSENTEAFF. In DNA, the CDR3 is TGTGCCAGCAGAACCGACAGCCTAAGTGAGAACACTGAAGCTTTCTTT.

The J gene is TRBJ2-3, the V gene TRBV7-6; 7 bases are shared with TRBD1. V lost 8 bases, J lost 4 bases, and 12 bases stayed unmatched. Germline CDR1 and CDR2: SGHVS and FNYEAQ. CDR3 length: 15 residues. In DNA, the CDR3 is TGTGCCAGCGCCGGTGACAGGGCCGCCGCAGATACGCAGTATTTT. Protein product: CASAGDRAAADTQYF.

The genes are TRBV6-6 and TRBJ2-5; no clear D gene. Germline CDR1 and CDR2: MNHNY and SVGAGI (reference sequence). This CDR3 is 15 amino acids long. Trimming took 1 base from V and 4 from J, leaving 13 bases between them. The CDR3 nucleotides are TGTGCCAGCAGTTACTTTCAGGAAATAGGAGAGACCCAGTACTTC. This codes for CASSYFQEIGETQYF.

The rearrangement uses TRBV6-4 and TRBJ2-1, with TRBD2 matching 7 bases. This CDR3 region has 14 residues. Germline CDR1 is MRHNA and CDR2 is SNTAGT. V lost 4 bases, J lost 2 bases, and 2 bases stayed unmatched. CDR3 residues: CASSAGLAYNEQFF. Written as DNA, the CDR3 is TGTGCCAGCAGTGCAGGACTAGCCTACAATGAGCAGTTCTTC.

The rearrangement links TRBV5-1 to TRBJ2-3, with D tentatively TRBD2 (6 bases). The CDR3 is 15 residues long. V lost 2 bases and J lost 2, with 12 bases in between. Germline CDR1 reads SGHRS; CDR2 reads YFSETQ. CDR3 in DNA: TGCGCCAGCAGCTTAAATCCGGGGGTCACAGATACGCAGTATTTT. As protein: CASSLNPGVTDTQYF.

This chain links TRBV28 with TRBJ2-3; D unresolved. The CDR3 covers 14 residues. Trimming shortened V by 1 base and J by 2 bases, and 7 bases separated the two germline ends. Germline V gene sequence: CDR1 MDHEN, CDR2 SYDVKM. CDR3 DNA: TGTGCCAGCAGTTTATTTCAGATCACAGATACGCAGTATTTT. Translating gives CASSLFQITDTQYF. The full variable domain, its missing parts supplied by reference TRBV28 and TRBJ2-3, is DVKVTQSSRYLVKRTGEKVFLECVQDMDHENMFWYRQDPGLGLRLIYFSYDVKMKEKGDIPEGYSVSREKKERFSLILESASTNQTSMYLCASSLFQITDTQYFGPGTRLTVL.